This TCR beta chain appears in the sequencing data of a study of Ad26.COV2.S vaccination and SARS-CoV-2 variants. Only in-frame clones appear in the TCRdb table, and some are missing; sequencing was by immunoSEQ multiplex PCR. Of some 420,000 clones in the sample, approximately 88% were seen once. Germline V gives CDR1 MNHEY, CDR2 SMNVEV (reference sequence). V lost 3 bases, J lost 1 base, and 9 bases lay in between. There are 14 residues in the CDR3. The treatment here: around 19 received Ad26.COV2.S at low or high dose, single or two shots; about five received placebo; per-sample allocation not given. The investigators took samples on day 63 after the first vaccine or placebo injection.

The rearrangement links TRBV27 to TRBJ2-5, with D tentatively TRBD2 (6 bases). The source of this sequence is a person between 18 and 59 years old who received the Ad26.COV2.S COVID-19 vaccine or a placebo. This specimen was peripheral blood, taken in a trial of Ad26.COV2.S vaccine versus placebo. The CDR3 DNA sequence: TGTGCCAGCAGTTTTGGGCGGGGCCAAGAGACCCAGTACTTC. Residues: CASSFGRGQETQYF.